Listed here is a single T cell receptor (beta chain). Antigen: not known. This record comes from a study of regulatory T cells in long-lasting Graves disease. Looking at the study overall: Graves' patients with a new diagnosis had received antithyroid drugs under 3 months.

Germline V gives CDR1 SGHTA, CDR2 FQGNSA. The V end was cut by 1 base, the J end by 4 bases, with 7 bases between. The CDR3 length is 13 residues. Time point denoted: newly diagnosed GD, antithyroid drugs for less than 3 months. The TCR library was prepared using RNA isolated from PBMCs. CDR3-region Arm-PCR and iRepertoire HTBI primers produced the TCR beta libraries. TCRdb re-called the multiplex PCR reads through MiXCR, storing one row per CDR3 protein. The sample contains roughly 560,000 distinct CDR3 sequences, around 12% of which appear only once. General study results and limits: Persistent Graves' patients possessed reduced TCR diversity relative to recently diagnosed ones.

These sequences were also reported in another study, on T cells in Graves' hyperthyroidism and ophthalmopathy. That work adds: In the first-round RT-PCR of the TCR CDR3, the HTBI primer set was used. Blood also held most thyroid clonotypes expanded beyond 0.001.

This material consisted of peripheral blood mononuclear cells (PBMCs), taken at new diagnosis, from a patient treated with antithyroid drugs. The source is a woman aged 25-40 years with Graves disease. This rearrangement joins TRBV7-2 to TRBJ1-1; D is uncertain. The CDR3 DNA sequence: TGTGCCAGCAGCTTAGGCCCAATCACTGAAGCTTTCTTT. Its translation: CASSLGPITEAFF.